This TCR beta chain derives from a study of cytomegalovirus exposure and HLA in healthy donors. PCR involved 60 Vbeta and 13 Jbeta primers. The table came from immunoSEQ multiplex PCR; TCRdb's copy has only in-frame clones and leaves some out. The repertoire consists of 200,000 to 250,000 clones, with 70% to 85% occurring once and the leading ten covering 1.7%. General study results and limits: Reportedly, a later analysis found an Asian-associated ancestry cluster had fewer N-insertions than the approximately 670-donor mean. TCR beta V- and J-gene trimming, according to a later analysis, was linked to a missense DCLRE1C variant. Listed as cytomegalovirus-associated were about 160 TCR beta chains.

The CDR3 contains 14 residues. Trimming shortened V by 5 bases and J by 1 base, and 10 bases separated the two germline ends. Germline V gene lookup returns CDR1 MNHEY and CDR2 SVGAGI. Worth noting for this clone: Its antigen is unidentified.

The rearrangement joins TRBV6-5 to TRBJ2-3; unclear D gene. Source material: PBMCs. The TCR was taken from a man in his fifties or sixties in good health and CMV-seronegative. This CDR3 is CASSPGPRTDTQYF. CDR3 in DNA: TGTGCCAGCAGTCCCGGTCCCCGCACAGATACGCAGTATTTT.